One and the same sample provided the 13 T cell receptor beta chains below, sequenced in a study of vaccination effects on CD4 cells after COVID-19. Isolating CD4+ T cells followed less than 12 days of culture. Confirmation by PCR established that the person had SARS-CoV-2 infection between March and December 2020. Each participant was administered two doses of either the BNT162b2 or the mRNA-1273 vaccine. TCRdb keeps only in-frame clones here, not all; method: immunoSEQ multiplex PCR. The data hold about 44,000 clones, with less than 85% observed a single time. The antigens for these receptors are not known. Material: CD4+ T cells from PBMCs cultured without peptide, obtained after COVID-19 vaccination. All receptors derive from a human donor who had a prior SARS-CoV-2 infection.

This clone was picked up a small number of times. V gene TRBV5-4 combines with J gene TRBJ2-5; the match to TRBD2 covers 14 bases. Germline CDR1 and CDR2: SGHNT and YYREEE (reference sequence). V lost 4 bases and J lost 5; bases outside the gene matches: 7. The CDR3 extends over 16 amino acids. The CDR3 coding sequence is TGTGCCAGCAGCCCCAGACTAGCGGGGGGGGAGGAGACCCAGTACTTC. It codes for CASSPRLAGGEETQYF.

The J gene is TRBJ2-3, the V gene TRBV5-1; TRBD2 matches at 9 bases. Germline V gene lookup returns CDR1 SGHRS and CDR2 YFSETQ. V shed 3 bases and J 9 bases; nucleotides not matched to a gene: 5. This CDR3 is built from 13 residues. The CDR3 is CASSSGGGATQYF. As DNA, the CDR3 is TGCGCCAGCAGCTCGGGCGGGGGGGCCACGCAGTATTTT.

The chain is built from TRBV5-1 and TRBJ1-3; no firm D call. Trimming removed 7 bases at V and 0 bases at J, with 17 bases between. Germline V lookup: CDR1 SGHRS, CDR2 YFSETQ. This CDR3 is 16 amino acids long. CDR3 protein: CASRLSTTASGNTIYF. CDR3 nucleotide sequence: TGCGCCAGCCGACTTTCTACGACGGCCTCTGGAAACACCATATATTTT.

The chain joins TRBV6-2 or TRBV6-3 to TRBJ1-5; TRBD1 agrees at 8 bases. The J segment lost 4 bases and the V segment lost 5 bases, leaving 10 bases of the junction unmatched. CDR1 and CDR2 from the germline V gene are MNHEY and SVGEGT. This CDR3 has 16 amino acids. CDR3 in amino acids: CASSQRQGPSNQPQHF. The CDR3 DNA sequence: TGTGCCAGCAGTCAGAGACAGGGGCCTAGTAATCAGCCCCAGCATTTT.

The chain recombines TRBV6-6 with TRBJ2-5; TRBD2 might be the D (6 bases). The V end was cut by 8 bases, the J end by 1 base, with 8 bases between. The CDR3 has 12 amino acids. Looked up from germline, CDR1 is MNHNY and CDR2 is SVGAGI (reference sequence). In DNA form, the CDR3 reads TGTGCCAGCGGGACTTCCCAAGAGACCCAGTACTTC. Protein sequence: CASGTSQETQYF.

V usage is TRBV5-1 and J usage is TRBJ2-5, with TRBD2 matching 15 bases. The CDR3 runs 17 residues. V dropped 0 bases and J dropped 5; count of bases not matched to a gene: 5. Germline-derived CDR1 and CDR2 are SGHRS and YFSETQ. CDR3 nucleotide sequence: TGCGCCAGCAGCTTGGGGACTAGCGGGGGGGCCACCGAGACCCAGTACTTC. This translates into CASSLGTSGGATETQYF.

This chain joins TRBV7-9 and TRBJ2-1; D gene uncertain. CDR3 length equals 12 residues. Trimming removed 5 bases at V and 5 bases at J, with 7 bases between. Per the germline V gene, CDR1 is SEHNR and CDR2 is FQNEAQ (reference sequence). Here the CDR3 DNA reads TGTGCCAGCAGCCAACTTGACAATGAGCAGTTCTTC. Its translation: CASSQLDNEQFF.

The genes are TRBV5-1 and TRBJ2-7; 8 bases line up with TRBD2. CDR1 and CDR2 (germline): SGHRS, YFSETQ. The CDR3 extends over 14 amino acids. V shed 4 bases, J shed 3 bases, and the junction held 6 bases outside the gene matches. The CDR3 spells CASSLTSDYYEQYF. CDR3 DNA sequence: TGCGCCAGCAGCCTGACTAGCGATTACTACGAGCAGTACTTC.

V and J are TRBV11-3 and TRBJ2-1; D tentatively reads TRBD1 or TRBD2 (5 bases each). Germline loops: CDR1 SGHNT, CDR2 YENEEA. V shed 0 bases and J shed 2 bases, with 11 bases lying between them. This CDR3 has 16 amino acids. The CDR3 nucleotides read TGTGCCAGCAGCTTAGATTATTGGGGGACCTACAATGAGCAGTTCTTC. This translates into CASSLDYWGTYNEQFF.

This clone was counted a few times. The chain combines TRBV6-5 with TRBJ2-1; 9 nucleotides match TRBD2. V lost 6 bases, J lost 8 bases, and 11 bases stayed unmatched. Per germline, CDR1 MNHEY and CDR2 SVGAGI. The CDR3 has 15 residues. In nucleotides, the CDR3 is TGTGCCAGCAGAGTTACTAGCGGGTCCGGCGATGAGCAGTTCTTC. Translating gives CASRVTSGSGDEQFF.

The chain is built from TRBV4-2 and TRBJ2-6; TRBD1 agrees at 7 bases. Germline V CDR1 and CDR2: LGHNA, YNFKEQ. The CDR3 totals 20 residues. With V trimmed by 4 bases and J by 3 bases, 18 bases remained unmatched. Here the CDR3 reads CASSLPGQATRWGGANVLTF. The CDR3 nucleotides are TGTGCCAGCAGCCTCCCCGGACAGGCAACACGATGGGGTGGGGCCAACGTCCTGACTTTC.

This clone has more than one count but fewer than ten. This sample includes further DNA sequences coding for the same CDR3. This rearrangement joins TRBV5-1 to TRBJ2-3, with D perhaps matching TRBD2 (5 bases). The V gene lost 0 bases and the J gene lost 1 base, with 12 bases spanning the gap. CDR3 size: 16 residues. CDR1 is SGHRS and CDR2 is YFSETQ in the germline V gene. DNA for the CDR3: TGCGCCAGCAGCTTGGGTCCCTCGCGGGGCACAGATACGCAGTATTTT. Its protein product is CASSLGPSRGTDTQYF.

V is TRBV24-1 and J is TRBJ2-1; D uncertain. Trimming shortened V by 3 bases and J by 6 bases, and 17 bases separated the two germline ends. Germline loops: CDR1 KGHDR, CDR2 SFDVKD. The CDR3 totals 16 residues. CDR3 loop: CATSDTRLGYLNEQFF. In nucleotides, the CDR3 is TGTGCCACCAGTGATACCCGTCTCGGCTACCTCAATGAGCAGTTCTTC.